These 13 T cell receptor beta chains came from one sample sequenced in a study of identical twins. MiXCR, run by TCRdb on the 5' RACE reads, gives a single entry per CDR3 protein. Here the sample spans fewer than 250,000 distinct CDR3 sequences, roughly 10% being singletons. The sequenced sample was memory (CD45RO+) T cells sorted from blood. Source of these receptors: a woman in her late teens or twenties in good health.

Many counts were recorded for this clonotype. The chain has TRBV24-1 and TRBJ1-5; D may be TRBD1 (6 bases). This CDR3 comprises 16 residues. The V end lost 9 bases, the J end lost 3 bases, and 20 bases lay between the germline ends. Germline CDR1 KGHDR, CDR2 SFDVKD. CDR3 nucleotide sequence: TGTGCCACCGGGGCACGGGACACGAACTCCAATCAGCCCCAGCATTTT. It translates to CATGARDTNSNQPQHF.

The chain recombines TRBV12-3 or TRBV12-4 with TRBJ2-2, with 8 bases lining up with TRBD2. The J segment lost 5 bases and the V segment lost 7 bases, leaving 12 bases of the junction unmatched. This CDR3 has 16 amino acids. DNA of the CDR3: TGTGCCAGCATCCAGGGGTTAGCGGGGTTTACCGGGGAGCTGTTTTTT. Its translation is CASIQGLAGFTGELFF.

This clonotype was seen ten or more times. The gene calls are TRBV12-3 or TRBV12-4 and TRBJ1-5, with TRBD1 as a possible D gene (5 bases). CDR3 length: 14 amino acids. Trimming took off 3 bases at V and 2 bases at J, with 8 bases between the two ends. In DNA form, the CDR3 reads TGTGCCAGCAGTTTCCAGGGAGGCAATCAGCCCCAGCATTTT. This translates into CASSFQGGNQPQHF.

The V call is TRBV5-1, the J call TRBJ2-7, with D perhaps given as TRBD1 or TRBD2 (5 bases each). Looked up from germline, CDR1 is SGHRS and CDR2 is YFSETQ. The CDR3 consists of 15 residues. Between the trimmed V and J ends, which lost 1 base and 0 bases, there was a span of 11 bases. The CDR3 bases are TGCGCCAGCAGCTTGACCGGGACGGTCTCCTACGAGCAGTACTTC. Amino acid sequence: CASSLTGTVSYEQYF.

The genes are TRBV2 and TRBJ2-7; 10 bases map to TRBD2. After removal of 6 bases from V and 3 bases from J, the junction contained 8 bases not matched to a gene. CDR3 size: 15 residues. Germline CDR1 reads SNHLY; CDR2 reads FYNNEI. The CDR3 loop reads CASSQRLAGVYEQYF. The CDR3 DNA sequence: TGTGCCAGCAGCCAAAGGCTAGCGGGAGTCTACGAGCAGTACTTC.

The V gene is TRBV12-3 or TRBV12-4, the J gene TRBJ2-2, with 8 bases identical to TRBD2. V dropped 7 bases and J dropped 5; count of bases not matched to a gene: 9. CDR3 size: 15 residues. The CDR3 DNA sequence: TGTGCCAGCAACTACGGGGGGGCGCGGACCGGGGAGCTGTTTTTT. Amino acids: CASNYGGARTGELFF.

J is TRBJ2-1 and V is TRBV6-1; the match to TRBD2 covers 7 bases. V was clipped by 5 bases and J by 0 bases; unmatched bases: 4. This CDR3 has 15 residues. CDR1 MNHNS and CDR2 SASEGT come from the germline V gene. The CDR3 sequence: CASSLTSASYNEQFF. The CDR3, as DNA: TGTGCCAGCAGTCTTACTAGCGCCTCCTACAATGAGCAGTTCTTC.

This clonotype was seen many times. This sequence joins TRBV7-9 and TRBJ1-1; possibly TRBD1 for D (5 bases). Germline V gene lookup returns CDR1 SEHNR and CDR2 FQNEAQ (reference sequence). V shed 5 bases and J shed 11 bases, with 9 bases lying between them. This CDR3 spans 10 amino acids. For the CDR3, the DNA is TGTGCCAGCAGCCGGGGGATGGCTTTCTTT. Amino acid sequence: CASSRGMAFF.

The chain uses TRBV11-2 and TRBJ2-2; TRBD1 is a possible D gene (5 bases). Per the germline V gene, CDR1 is SGHAT and CDR2 is FQNNGV. V was clipped by 1 base and J by 6 bases, with 15 bases between them. This CDR3 has 16 residues. The CDR3 DNA follows: TGTGCCAGCAGCTTAGCCGGAAGGGGTAATGCCGGGGAGCTGTTTTTT. Protein product: CASSLAGRGNAGELFF.

This clonotype was found a few times. The chain recombines TRBV5-1 with TRBJ2-5, with D unresolved. The CDR3 spans 14 residues. Germline-derived CDR1 and CDR2 are SGHRS and YFSETQ. V was shortened by 4 bases and J by 2 bases, with 12 bases between the two germline ends. In nucleotides, the CDR3 is TGCGCCAGCAGCGTCCTAGGTTTGCAAGAGACCCAGTACTTC. Translated: CASSVLGLQETQYF.

V is TRBV3-1 and J is TRBJ1-2; possible D gene TRBD1, 6 bases. This CDR3 spans 13 amino acids. In germline, CDR1 is LGHDT, CDR2 YNNKEL (reference sequence). The germline V and J ends were trimmed by 4 bases and 6 bases, with 12 bases remaining between them. The CDR3 nucleotides are TGTGCCAGCAGCCCACGTGCAGGGGATGGCTACACCTTC. It specifies CASSPRAGDGYTF.

This clonotype was observed a single time. The chain has TRBV25-1 and TRBJ2-5; D is undetermined. Germline V gives CDR1 MGHDK, CDR2 SYGVNS. V shed 2 bases and J shed 3 bases, with 7 bases lying between them. The CDR3 sequence is 13 residues long. In nucleotides, the CDR3 is TGTGCCAGCAGTGAACATGGGAAAGAGACCCAGTACTTC. Translation: CASSEHGKETQYF.

The chain is built from TRBV9 and TRBJ1-6; TRBD1 is a possible D gene (5 bases). The length of the CDR3 is 14 residues. Germline CDR1 is SGDLS and CDR2 is YYNGEE. V shed 0 bases and J shed 9 bases, with 10 bases lying between them. CDR3 coding DNA: TGTGCCAGCAGCGTAGGAGGGGATCGTTCACCCCTCCACTTT. It specifies CASSVGGDRSPLHF.